This paragraph reports one T cell receptor (beta chain). The CDR3 length is 11 residues. V was trimmed by 3 bases and J by 8 bases, leaving 7 bases between them. Germline V gene data show CDR1 as MNHEY and CDR2 as SMNVEV (reference sequence). The data stem from a study of T cell changes during pregnancy in multiple sclerosis. The data were produced by immunoSEQ multiplex PCR, yet TCRdb's version contains in-frame clones alone and is incomplete. This sample yields 40,000 to 45,000 clones, of which approximately 90% are seen a single time; 5.5% to 6% belongs to the top ten. The genes are TRBV27 and TRBJ1-2; perhaps TRBD1 as D (5 bases). The sequence was collected from a female donor in good health, enrolled as a control in a pregnancy study. Sequencing used CD8+ T cells from peripheral blood mononuclear cells, obtained after pregnancy. CDR3 in amino acids: CASSLKGGYTF. DNA of the CDR3: TGTGCCAGCAGTTTGAAGGGGGGCTACACCTTC.